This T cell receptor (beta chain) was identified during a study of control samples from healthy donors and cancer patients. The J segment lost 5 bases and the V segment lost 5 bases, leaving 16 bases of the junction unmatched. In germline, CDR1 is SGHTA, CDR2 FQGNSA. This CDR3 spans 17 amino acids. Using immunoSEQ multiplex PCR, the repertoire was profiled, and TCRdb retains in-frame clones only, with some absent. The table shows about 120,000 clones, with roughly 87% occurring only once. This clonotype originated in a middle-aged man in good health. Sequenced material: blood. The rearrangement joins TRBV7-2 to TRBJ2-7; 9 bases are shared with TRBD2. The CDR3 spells CASSLQGLRGGADEQYF. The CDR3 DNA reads TGTGCCAGCAGCCTACAGGGGTTGCGCGGGGGGGCGGACGAGCAGTACTTC.